The rows below give T cell receptor beta chains drawn from one sample of a study of cytomegalovirus exposure and HLA in healthy donors. Produced via immunoSEQ multiplex PCR; TCRdb's table is partial and in-frame only. The repertoire consists of 150,000 or so clones, with 60% to 85% occurring once and the leading ten covering roughly 1.4%. The sequenced material came from PBMCs. All receptors come from a woman in her 30s in good health and CMV-seronegative. Both conserved end residues are part of each CDR3. The D gene is left open where the match is weak. Rows may omit the clone size; those that give it use once, few, many or a size class.

. | TRBJ2-3 | TRBV10-3 | TRBD2 | TGTGCCATCAGCCTATCAATTCCAGCGGGGGGCAGAGATACGCAGTATTTT | CAISLSIPAGGRDTQYF
. | TRBJ2-1 | TRBV5-1 | TRBD1 | TGCGCCAGCAGCTTGGACAGGGGGCGCGTTGTGGCCAATGAGCAGTTCTTC | CASSLDRGRVVANEQFF
. | TRBJ2-5 | TRBV19 | . | TGTGCCAGTAGTATCGATGACAGGTACCAAGAGACCCAGTACTTC | CASSIDDRYQETQYF
once | TRBJ1-1 | TRBV19 | TRBD1 | TGTGCCAGTAGTCCGCAGGGGGCGTTAGCTTTCTTT | CASSPQGALAFF
few | TRBJ1-5 | TRBV21-1 | . | TGTGCCAGCAGCACGGACGGGGTTAGCAATCAGCCCCAGCATTTT | CASSTDGVSNQPQHF
. | TRBJ2-5 | TRBV9 | TRBD2 | TGTGCCAGCAGCGTAGTTTCAGCGGGGGGTGATTCCCAGTACTTC | CASSVVSAGGDSQYF
. | TRBJ2-3 | TRBV11-3 | . | TGTGCCAGCAGCTCCGGACAGAACACAGATACGCAGTATTTT | CASSSGQNTDTQYF
few | TRBJ1-1 | TRBV6-1 | . | TGTGCCAGCAGTGTCAGTGAAACTGAAGCTTTCTTT | CASSVSETEAFF
. | TRBJ1-6 | TRBV27 | TRBD1 | TGTGCCAGCAGTTTTGAGGGACAGGCGCAGAATCCCCTCCACTTT | CASSFEGQAQNPLHF
few | TRBJ1-5 | TRBV29-1 | TRBD1 | TGCAGCGTAGCCGGGACAGGGGGCCTCAATCAGCCCCAGCATTTT | CSVAGTGGLNQPQHF
once | TRBJ1-2 | TRBV28 | TRBD1 | TGTGCCAGCAGTTCGACAGGGACCTATGGCTACACCTTC | CASSSTGTYGYTF
. | TRBJ2-7 | TRBV5-1 | TRBD1 | TGCGCCAGCAGTGGGACAGGGCTCAACGAGCAGTACTTC | CASSGTGLNEQYF
. | TRBJ2-3 | TRBV11-2 | TRBD2 | TGTGCCAGCAGCTACAGAGCGGGGGGGAGCACAGATACGCAGTATTTT | CASSYRAGGSTDTQYF
. | TRBJ2-5 | TRBV5-1 | . | TGCGCCAGCAGCTTAATGACAGCCCAAGAGACCCAGTACTTC | CASSLMTAQETQYF
. | TRBJ1-2 | TRBV27 | TRBD1 | TGTGCCAGCAGGACTTTGACAACGGGACAGGGTAATGGCTACACCTTC | CASRTLTTGQGNGYTF
. | TRBJ2-7 | TRBV19 | . | TGTGCCAGTAGTTCCAACAGGGTGAGTTCCTACGAGCAGTACTTC | CASSSNRVSSYEQYF
. | TRBJ2-7 | TRBV5-1 | . | TGCGCCAGCAGCACAGACGGACTGATCGAGCAGTACTTC | CASSTDGLIEQYF
. | TRBJ2-3 | TRBV27 | TRBD2 | TGTGCCAGCACCCAACTAGCGGGGCTTGTAGATACGCAGTATTTT | CASTQLAGLVDTQYF
. | TRBJ1-3 | TRBV27 | TRBD1 | TGTGCCAGCAGCCGAGGACAGGGTGCTGGAAACACCATATATTTT | CASSRGQGAGNTIYF
. | TRBJ1-4 | TRBV30 | . | TGTGCCTGGACCCGGACAAGGGTAACTAATGAAAAACTGTTTTTT | CAWTRTRVTNEKLFF
. | TRBJ2-4 | TRBV18 | . | TGTGCCAGCTCACCACCGTCGCTATCCGGGGGCATTCAGTACTTC | CASSPPSLSGGIQYF
. | TRBJ1-2 | TRBV7-9 | TRBD1 | TGTGCCAGCAGCTTTACCGGGACAGGGATGCAAGGCTACACCTTC | CASSFTGTGMQGYTF
. | TRBJ2-7 | TRBV20-1 | . | TGCAGTGCTTCCACAGAATACGAGCAGTACTTC | CSASTEYEQYF
few | TRBJ1-5 | TRBV2 | TRBD1 | TGTGCCAGCAGTGGACAGGGGGGGGGCAATCAGCCCCAGCATTTT | CASSGQGGGNQPQHF
. | TRBJ1-1 | TRBV9 | . | TGTGCCAGCAGCGTAGAACAGTCCCGCTCTACAGCTTTCTTT | CASSVEQSRSTAFF
. | TRBJ1-1 | TRBV30 | TRBD1 | TGTGCCTGGAATCGAGACAGGGGCACTGAAGCTTTCTTT | CAWNRDRGTEAFF
. | TRBJ2-7 | TRBV30 | . | TGTGCCTGGACAGGGGAATACGAGCAGTACTTC | CAWTGEYEQYF
. | TRBJ2-2 | TRBV5-1 | . | TGCGCCAGCAGCCTCTTCCAGGGCACCGGGGAGCTGTTTTTT | CASSLFQGTGELFF
. | TRBJ2-7 | TRBV4-2 | . | TGTGCCAGCGGCCTAGGGGGTCTCACCTACGAGCAGTACTTC | CASGLGGLTYEQYF
. | TRBJ2-2 | TRBV7-8 | TRBD1 | TGTGCCAGCAGCACCGAGGACAGGGGGCCCGGGGAGCTGTTTTTT | CASSTEDRGPGELFF
. | TRBJ2-3 | TRBV5-1 | TRBD2 | TGCGCCAGCAGCTGGGGGACTAGCGGGGGGACAGATACGCAGTATTTT | CASSWGTSGGTDTQYF
few | TRBJ2-7 | TRBV10-3 | . | TGTGCCATCAGTGATTCCTCGCAGGTACCATCCTACGAGCAGTACTTC | CAISDSSQVPSYEQYF
few | TRBJ2-1 | TRBV6-6 | . | TGTGCCAGCAGGCAGACCACAGGGGACTTCTACAATGAGCAGTTCTTC | CASRQTTGDFYNEQFF
. | TRBJ1-2 | TRBV9 | . | TGTGCCAGCAGCGAGGGAGGGTCTAACTATGGCTACACCTTC | CASSEGGSNYGYTF
. | TRBJ1-1 | TRBV5-4 | . | TGTGCCAGCAGCTTGCACGGGGACACTGAAGCTTTCTTT | CASSLHGDTEAFF
few | TRBJ1-4 | TRBV7-9 | TRBD1 | TGTGCCAGCAGCTTAGCGACAGGGGGAGTGGAAAAACTGTTTTTT | CASSLATGGVEKLFF
. | TRBJ2-7 | TRBV6-1 | TRBD1 | TGTGCCAGCAAAAAATCGGGACAGGGGTACGAGCAGTACTTC | CASKKSGQGYEQYF